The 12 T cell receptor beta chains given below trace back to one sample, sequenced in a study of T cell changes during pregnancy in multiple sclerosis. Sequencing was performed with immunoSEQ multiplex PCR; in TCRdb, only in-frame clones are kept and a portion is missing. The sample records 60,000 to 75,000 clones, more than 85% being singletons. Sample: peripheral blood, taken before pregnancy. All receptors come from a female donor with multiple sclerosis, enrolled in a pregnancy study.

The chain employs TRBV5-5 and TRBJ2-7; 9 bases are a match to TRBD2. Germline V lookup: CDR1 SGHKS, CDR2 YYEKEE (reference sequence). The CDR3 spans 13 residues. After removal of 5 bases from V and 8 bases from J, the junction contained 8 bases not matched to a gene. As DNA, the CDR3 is TGTGCCAGCAGGGACGCCGGGACTAGCAAGCAGTACTTC. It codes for CASRDAGTSKQYF.

This CDR3 is CATPARFMYF. As DNA, the CDR3 is TGTGCCACTCCTGCCAGGTTCATGTATTTT. This chain uses TRBV21-1 with TRBJ1-3; no DNA check was done on the table's D call, TRBD1. TRBV21-1 is a pseudogene. The CDR3 consists of 10 residues.

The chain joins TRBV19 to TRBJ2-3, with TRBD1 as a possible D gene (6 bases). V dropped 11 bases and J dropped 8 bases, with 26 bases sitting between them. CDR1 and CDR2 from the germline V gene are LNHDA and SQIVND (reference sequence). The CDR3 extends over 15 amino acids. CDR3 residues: CAWVGNRDSTATQYF. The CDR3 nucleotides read TGTGCCTGGGTGGGCAACAGGGATAGCACCGCTACGCAGTATTTT.

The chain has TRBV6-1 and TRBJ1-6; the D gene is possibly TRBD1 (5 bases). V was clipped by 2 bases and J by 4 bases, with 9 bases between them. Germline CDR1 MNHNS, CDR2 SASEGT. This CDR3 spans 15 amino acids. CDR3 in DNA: TGTGCCAGCAGTGAACGGGGGTTTTATAATTCACCCCTCCACTTT. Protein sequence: CASSERGFYNSPLHF.

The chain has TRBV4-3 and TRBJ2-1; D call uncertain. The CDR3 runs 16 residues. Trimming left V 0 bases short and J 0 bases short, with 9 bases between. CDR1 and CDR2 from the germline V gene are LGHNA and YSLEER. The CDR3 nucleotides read TGCGCCAGCAGCCAAGATCCGATGAGCTCCTACAATGAGCAGTTCTTC. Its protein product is CASSQDPMSSYNEQFF.

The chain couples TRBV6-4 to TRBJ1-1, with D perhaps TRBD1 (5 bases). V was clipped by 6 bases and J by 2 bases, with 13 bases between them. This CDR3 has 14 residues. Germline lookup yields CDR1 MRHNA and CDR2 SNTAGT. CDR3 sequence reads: CASRAGTANTEAFF. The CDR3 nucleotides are TGTGCCAGCAGAGCCGGGACTGCTAACACTGAAGCTTTCTTT.

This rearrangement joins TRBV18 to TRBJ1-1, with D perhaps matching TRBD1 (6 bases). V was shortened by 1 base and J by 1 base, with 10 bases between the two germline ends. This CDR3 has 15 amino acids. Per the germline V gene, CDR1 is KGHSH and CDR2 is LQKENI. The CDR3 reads CASSPLAGENTEAFF. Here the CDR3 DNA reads TGTGCCAGCTCACCACTAGCAGGGGAGAACACTGAAGCTTTCTTT.

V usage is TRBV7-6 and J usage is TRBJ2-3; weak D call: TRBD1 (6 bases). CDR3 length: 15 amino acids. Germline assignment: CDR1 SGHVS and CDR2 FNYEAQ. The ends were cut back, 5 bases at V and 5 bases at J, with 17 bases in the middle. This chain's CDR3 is CASSLFPRGRDTQYF. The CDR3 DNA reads TGTGCCAGCAGCCTATTTCCCAGGGGTCGAGATACGCAGTATTTT. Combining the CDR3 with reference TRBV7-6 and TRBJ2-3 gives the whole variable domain GAGVSQSPRYKVTKRGQDVALRCDPISGHVSLYWYRQALGQGPEFLTYFNYEAQQDKSGLPNDRFSAERPEGSISTLTIQRTEQRDSAMYRCASSLFPRGRDTQYFGPGTRLTVL.

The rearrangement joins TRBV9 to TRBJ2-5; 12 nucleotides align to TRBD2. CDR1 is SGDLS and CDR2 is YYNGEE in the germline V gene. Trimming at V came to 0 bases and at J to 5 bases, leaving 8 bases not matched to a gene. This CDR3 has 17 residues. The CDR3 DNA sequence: TGTGCCAGCAGCGTAGCACTAGCGGGGGGTCGGACGGAGACCCAGTACTTC. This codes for CASSVALAGGRTETQYF.

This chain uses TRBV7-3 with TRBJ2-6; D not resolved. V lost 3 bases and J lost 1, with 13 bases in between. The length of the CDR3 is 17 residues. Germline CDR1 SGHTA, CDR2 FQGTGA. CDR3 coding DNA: TGTGCCAGCAGCTTTCGGGTTGAGAATTCTGGGGCCAACGTCCTGACTTTC. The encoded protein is CASSFRVENSGANVLTF.

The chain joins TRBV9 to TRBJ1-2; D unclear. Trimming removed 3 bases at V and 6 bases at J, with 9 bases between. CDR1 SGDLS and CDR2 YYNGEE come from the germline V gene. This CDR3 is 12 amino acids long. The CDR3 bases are TGTGCCAGCAGCGGGGTGCAGGATGGCTACACCTTC. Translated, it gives CASSGVQDGYTF.

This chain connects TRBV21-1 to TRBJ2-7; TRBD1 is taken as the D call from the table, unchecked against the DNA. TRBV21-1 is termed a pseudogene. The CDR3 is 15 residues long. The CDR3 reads CASSEPGQGPYEQYF. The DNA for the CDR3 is TGTGCCAGCAGCGAGCCGGGACAGGGGCCCTACGAGCAGTACTTC.